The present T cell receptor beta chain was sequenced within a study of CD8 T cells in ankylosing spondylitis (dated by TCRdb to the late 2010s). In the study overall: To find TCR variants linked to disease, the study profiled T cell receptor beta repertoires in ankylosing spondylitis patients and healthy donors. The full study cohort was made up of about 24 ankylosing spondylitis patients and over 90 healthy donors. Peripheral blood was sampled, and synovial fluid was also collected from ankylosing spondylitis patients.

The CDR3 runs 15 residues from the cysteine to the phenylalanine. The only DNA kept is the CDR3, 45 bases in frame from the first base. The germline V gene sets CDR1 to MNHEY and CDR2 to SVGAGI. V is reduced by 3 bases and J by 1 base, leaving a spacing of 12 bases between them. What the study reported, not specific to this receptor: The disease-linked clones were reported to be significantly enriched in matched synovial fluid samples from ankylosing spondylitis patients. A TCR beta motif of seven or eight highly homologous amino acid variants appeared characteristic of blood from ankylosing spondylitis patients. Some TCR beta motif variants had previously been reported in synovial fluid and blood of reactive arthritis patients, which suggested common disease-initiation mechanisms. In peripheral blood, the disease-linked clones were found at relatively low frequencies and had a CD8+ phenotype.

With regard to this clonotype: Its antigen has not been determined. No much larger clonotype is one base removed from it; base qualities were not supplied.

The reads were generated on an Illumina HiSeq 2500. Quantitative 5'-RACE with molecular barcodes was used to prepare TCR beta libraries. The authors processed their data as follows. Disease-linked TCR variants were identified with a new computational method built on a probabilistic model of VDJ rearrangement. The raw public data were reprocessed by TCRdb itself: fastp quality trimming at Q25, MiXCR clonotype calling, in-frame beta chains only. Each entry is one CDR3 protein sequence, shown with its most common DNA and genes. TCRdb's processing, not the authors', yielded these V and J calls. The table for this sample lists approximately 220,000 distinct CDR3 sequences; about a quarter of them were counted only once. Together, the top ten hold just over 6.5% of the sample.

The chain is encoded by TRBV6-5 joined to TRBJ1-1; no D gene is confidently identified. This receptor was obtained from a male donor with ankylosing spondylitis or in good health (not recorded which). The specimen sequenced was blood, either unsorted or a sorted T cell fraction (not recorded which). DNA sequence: TGTGCCAGCAGTTATGGTAGGAACCCGAACACTGAAGCTTTCTTT. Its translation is CASSYGRNPNTEAFF.